The 21 T cell receptor beta chains reported below all come from one sample, sequenced in a study of blood T cell repertoires in COVID-19. The protocol was immunoSEQ multiplex PCR, while the TCRdb copy is restricted to in-frame clones and leaves out a portion. The data show some 260,000 clones, 70% to 90% seen once. The source material was peripheral blood. All receptors come from a woman in her twenties or thirties with COVID-19, enrolled during active disease.

This clone has more than one count but fewer than ten. The J gene is TRBJ2-3, the V gene TRBV3-1 (or the pseudogene TRBV3-2); D is possibly TRBD2 (5 bases). V shed 4 bases and J shed 4 bases, with 18 bases lying between them. The CDR3 runs 16 residues. Germline V CDR1 and CDR2: LGHDT, YNNKEL (reference sequence). The CDR3 DNA is TGTGCCAGCAGCCCTCGACGGAGGCTAGGTGCAGATACGCAGTATTTT. Amino acid sequence: CASSPRRRLGADTQYF.

J is TRBJ1-4 and V is TRBV19; D unclear. The germline CDR1 and CDR2 sequences are LNHDA and SQIVND (reference sequence). This CDR3 spans 14 amino acids. V was shortened by 4 bases and J by 0 bases, with 6 bases between the two germline ends. CDR3 nucleotide sequence: TGTGCCAGTAGTAATGGAGCAACTAATGAAAAACTGTTTTTT. Encoded protein: CASSNGATNEKLFF.

The chain combines TRBV24-1 with TRBJ2-1, with 9 nucleotides matching TRBD1. The germline V gene encodes CDR1 KGHDR and CDR2 SFDVKD. The CDR3 runs 15 residues. With V trimmed by 5 bases and J by 2 bases, 3 bases remained unmatched. CDR3 nucleotide sequence: TGTGCCACCAGTGTAGGGACAGGGACCTACAATGAGCAGTTCTTC. Translation gives CATSVGTGTYNEQFF.

The J gene is TRBJ2-3, the V gene TRBV28, with a possible D match to TRBD1 (5 bases). This CDR3 spans 12 amino acids. Trimming took off 4 bases at V and 10 bases at J, with 12 bases between the two ends. Germline lookup yields CDR1 MDHEN and CDR2 SYDVKM. The CDR3 region is CASSSSGQAQYF. CDR3 coding DNA: TGTGCCAGCAGTTCTTCTGGACAAGCGCAGTATTTT.

The chain combines TRBV3-1 (or the pseudogene TRBV3-2) with TRBJ2-1, with 8 bases identical to TRBD2. Germline V gives CDR1 LGHDT, CDR2 YNNKEL (reference sequence). J gave up 9 bases and V 7 bases, and 8 bases lay outside the gene matches. The CDR3 runs to 13 residues. The CDR3 reads CASTVLADGEQFF. CDR3 DNA: TGTGCCAGCACGGTACTAGCGGATGGTGAGCAGTTCTTC.

This clone came up a few times. This sequence joins TRBV2 and TRBJ1-4; 9 bases map to TRBD1. Germline V gene sequence: CDR1 SNHLY, CDR2 FYNNEI. Trimming at V came to 6 bases and at J to 6 bases, leaving 8 bases not matched to a gene. The CDR3 totals 15 residues. The CDR3 DNA reads as TGTGCCAGCAGAGGCGGGACAGGGAGGGATGAAAAACTGTTTTTT. Amino acid sequence: CASRGGTGRDEKLFF.

The chain links TRBV7-2 to TRBJ2-2; 9 nucleotides match TRBD2. V was clipped by 4 bases and J by 6 bases; unmatched bases: 12. Germline-derived CDR1 and CDR2 are SGHTA and FQGNSA. This CDR3 has 17 residues. Here the CDR3 DNA reads TGTGCCAGCAGCTCCGTCGCGGGGGGGGCCTCTTCCGGGGAGCTGTTTTTT. The encoded protein is CASSSVAGGASSGELFF.

In this sample, this clone turned up a few times. CDR3 nucleotides: TGCGCCAGCAGCCGGACAGGGGTCCAAGAGACCCAGTACTTC. Its protein is CASSRTGVQETQYF. The chain joins TRBV5-1 to TRBJ2-5; 9 bases fit TRBD1. The germline gives CDR1 SGHRS, CDR2 YFSETQ. There are 14 residues in the CDR3. V lost 4 bases and J lost 1; bases outside the gene matches: 2.

The chain carries TRBV4-1 and TRBJ2-5, with 16 positions matching TRBD2. This CDR3 spans 17 amino acids. With V trimmed by 5 bases and J by 4 bases, 7 bases remained unmatched. CDR1 is MGHRA, CDR2 YSYEKL, per germline. The CDR3 loop reads CASSKGTSGGARETQYF. CDR3 in DNA: TGCGCCAGCAGCAAAGGGACTAGCGGGGGGGCCCGAGAGACCCAGTACTTC.

This clone was detected once. The chain carries TRBV4-1 and TRBJ2-5; D is perhaps TRBD1 (5 bases). V shed 0 bases and J shed 4 bases, with 21 bases lying between them. Germline loops: CDR1 MGHRA, CDR2 YSYEKL. This CDR3 is built from 18 residues. CDR3 sequence reads: CASSQDLHPLIGAETQYF. For the CDR3, the DNA is TGCGCCAGCAGCCAAGACCTACATCCCCTGATAGGGGCAGAGACCCAGTACTTC.

This clone has just one count. Germline is not matched at one junction end, which may reflect a read error. The gene calls are TRBV6-2 or TRBV6-3 and TRBJ2-1; D ambiguous. From germline, CDR1 is MNHEY and CDR2 SVGEGT. The CDR3 has 15 residues. The chain's CDR3 is CASSYGVLGYDEQFF. For the CDR3, the DNA is TGTGCCAGCAGTTACGGTGTCCTGGGCTACGATGAGCAGTTCTTC.

This clone was detected only a few times. J is TRBJ2-1 and V is TRBV13, with 8 bases lining up with TRBD1. V lost 2 bases and J lost 3; bases outside the gene matches: 6. Germline CDR1 reads PRHDT; CDR2 reads FYEKMQ (reference sequence). This CDR3 contains 16 residues. CDR3 sequence: CASSLRQGAYYNEQFF. CDR3 nucleotides: TGTGCCAGCAGCTTAAGGCAGGGGGCGTACTACAATGAGCAGTTCTTC.

The V gene is TRBV29-1, the J gene TRBJ1-1, with 7 bases fitting TRBD1. The CDR3 consists of 13 residues. Looked up from germline, CDR1 is SQVTM and CDR2 is ANQGSEA. V dropped 7 bases and J dropped 3; count of bases not matched to a gene: 8. The DNA of the CDR3 is TGCAGCGCCCAGCTCCAGGGGGACACTGAAGCTTTCTTT. Its translation: CSAQLQGDTEAFF.

V gene TRBV4-3 combines with J gene TRBJ2-2; 8 bases are shared with TRBD1. CDR1 is LGHNA, CDR2 YSLEER, per germline. This CDR3 comprises 15 residues. V shed 4 bases and J 13 bases; nucleotides not matched to a gene: 14. The CDR3 spells CASSLGQGSPAGLFF. In DNA, the CDR3 is TGCGCCAGCAGCCTCGGACAGGGCTCTCCCGCAGGGCTGTTTTTT.

The rearrangement uses TRBV2 and TRBJ1-1; weak D call: TRBD1 (5 bases). V was cut by 7 bases and J by 1 base, with 16 bases left in between. The CDR3 totals 15 residues. Germline V gene lookup returns CDR1 SNHLY and CDR2 FYNNEI. CDR3 coding DNA: TGTGCCAGCACCCCGGAATGGCAGGGGAACACTGAAGCTTTCTTT. Translation gives CASTPEWQGNTEAFF.

The V gene is TRBV7-2, the J gene TRBJ1-6; TRBD1 aligns across 9 bases. The CDR3 runs to 16 residues. The trim removed 3 bases at V and 7 bases at J, leaving 7 bases unmatched. Germline V gene lookup returns CDR1 SGHTA and CDR2 FQGNSA. In DNA form, the CDR3 reads TGTGCCAGCAGCTTTCAGACAGGGGGGAGGAATTCACCCCTCCACTTT. The encoded protein is CASSFQTGGRNSPLHF.

This clone was counted once. The chain is built from TRBV4-3 and TRBJ1-2, with 10 bases fitting TRBD1. Germline CDR1 is LGHNA and CDR2 is YSLEER. The CDR3 consists of 17 residues. V gave up 2 bases and J gave up 4 bases; unmatched junction bases: 10. Here the CDR3 DNA reads TGCGCCAGCAGCCAATCAGACAGGGGGCGCTTAAGCTATGGCTACACCTTC. This sequence encodes CASSQSDRGRLSYGYTF.

With regard to this clone: Other DNA variants within this sample encode the same CDR3. This chain links TRBV5-5 with TRBJ2-5; 7 nucleotides agree with TRBD2. Trimming took 0 bases from V and 2 from J; bases not matched to a gene: 4. The CDR3 covers 15 residues. Germline V gene data show CDR1 as SGHKS and CDR2 as YYEKEE (reference sequence). CDR3 sequence (DNA): TGTGCCAGCAGCTTGGGCGGCGGGGGACAAGAGACCCAGTACTTC. This sequence encodes CASSLGGGGQETQYF.

This clone was seen once. V and J are TRBV29-1 and TRBJ2-2; D remains ambiguous. V dropped 4 bases and J dropped 2 bases, with 11 bases sitting between them. This CDR3 comprises 14 residues. Germline-derived CDR1 and CDR2 are SQVTM and ANQGSEA. CDR3 nucleotides: TGCAGCGTTGCAGGCCCGGCCAACACCGGGGAGCTGTTTTTT. It specifies CSVAGPANTGELFF.

The chain recombines TRBV4-3 with TRBJ1-6; D unclear. Trimming pared 3 bases from V and 3 bases from J, leaving 9 bases between. This CDR3 is built from 15 residues. Per germline, CDR1 LGHNA and CDR2 YSLEER. The CDR3, as DNA: TGCGCCAGCAGCCAGGGCCGCGACTATAATTCACCCCTCCACTTT. As protein: CASSQGRDYNSPLHF.

This chain connects TRBV27 to TRBJ1-2; TRBD1 might be the D (6 bases). Trimming removed 2 bases at V and 4 bases at J, with 17 bases between. The CDR3 covers 16 residues. The germline V gene has CDR1 MNHEY and CDR2 SMNVEV (reference sequence). The CDR3 loop is CASSLAWDTDFYGYTF. Written as DNA, the CDR3 is TGTGCCAGCAGTTTAGCGTGGGACACAGATTTCTATGGCTACACCTTC.